This is a list of T cell receptor beta chains from one sample in a study of blood T cell repertoires in COVID-19. This table comes from immunoSEQ multiplex PCR, and its TCRdb copy is limited to in-frame clones, with some not included. The data contain 210,000 or so clones, more than 70% of them seen just once; the ten biggest clones take up roughly 2.9%. The sequenced material came from peripheral blood. Receptors originate from a man aged 45-65 years with active or convalescent COVID-19. Both conserved end residues are part of each CDR3. The D gene is left open where the match is weak. Clone sizes are given selectively: once, few, many, or a class where the clone is expanded.

clone size	D gene	J gene	V gene	CDR3 protein	CDR3 DNA
many	.	TRBJ1-2	TRBV3-1/TRBV3-2	CASSLQGFGYTF	TGTGCCAGCAGCCTTCAGGGGTTCGGCTACACCTTC
.	.	TRBJ1-2	TRBV9	CASSGWTDLKHYGYTF	TGTGCCAGCAGCGGGTGGACAGACCTTAAACACTATGGCTACACCTTC
once	TRBD2	TRBJ2-7	TRBV28	CASSLLTSGSYEQYF	TGTGCCAGCAGTTTACTTACTAGCGGCTCCTACGAGCAGTACTTC
.	.	TRBJ1-1	TRBV6-1	CASSSLRRENTEAFF	TGTGCCAGCAGCTCCCTTCGGAGAGAGAACACTGAAGCTTTCTTT
.	.	TRBJ2-4	TRBV5-4	CASSLGGSENIQYF	TGTGCCAGCAGCTTAGGAGGTAGCGAAAACATTCAGTACTTC
.	.	TRBJ1-4	TRBV28	CASSLGGEKLFF	TGTGCCAGCAGCCTCGGAGGTGAAAAACTGTTTTTT
.	.	TRBJ1-4	TRBV12-3/TRBV12-4	CASSLLNEKLFF	TGTGCCAGCAGTTTACTGAATGAAAAACTGTTTTTT
.	.	TRBJ1-1	TRBV29-1	CSVGLPPRFTEAFF	TGCAGCGTAGGACTACCCCCCCGGTTCACTGAAGCTTTCTTT
.	TRBD1	TRBJ2-7	TRBV10-1	CASSDTGGRGSEGYF	TGCGCCAGCAGTGACACAGGGGGCAGAGGTAGTGAGGGGTACTTC
.	.	TRBJ2-2	TRBV5-1	CASSLDRLSNTGELFF	TGCGCCAGCAGCTTGGACCGACTGTCTAACACCGGGGAGCTGTTTTTT
.	.	TRBJ1-4	TRBV21-1	CASSKSGTGRKKLKKKLFF	TGTGCCAGCAGCAAATCAGGGACAGGGCGAAAAAAGCTCAAGAAAAAACTGTTTTTT
many	.	TRBJ2-7	TRBV5-8	CASSLQEGYEQYF	TGTGCCAGCAGCCTTCAGGAGGGGTACGAGCAGTACTTC
.	TRBD1	TRBJ1-1	TRBV9	CASSPTDRVNTEAFF	TGTGCCAGCAGCCCGACCGACAGGGTAAACACTGAAGCTTTCTTT
once	TRBD1	TRBJ1-1	TRBV24-1	CATSERGQDGEAFF	TGTGCCACCAGTGAGCGCGGACAGGATGGTGAAGCTTTCTTT
.	TRBD1	TRBJ1-5	TRBV2	CASSRGPNQPQHF	TGTGCCAGCAGTAGGGGGCCCAATCAGCCCCAGCATTTT
once	.	TRBJ2-1	TRBV28	CASSLLLRQFF	TGTGCCAGCAGTTTATTACTCCGGCAGTTCTTC
.	TRBD1	TRBJ2-7	TRBV11-2	CASSLDLYRGVEQYF	TGTGCCAGCAGCTTAGATCTTTACAGGGGGGTCGAGCAGTACTTC
.	.	TRBJ2-7	TRBV9	CASSPQVGGPYEQYF	TGTGCCAGCAGCCCTCAGGTGGGCGGGCCGTACGAGCAGTACTTC
once	.	TRBJ2-7	TRBV21-1	CASSKGTGGGDEQYF	TGTGCCAGCAGCAAGGGGACAGGGGGCGGCGACGAGCAGTACTTC
.	TRBD1	TRBJ2-2	TRBV11-3	CASSLFSGTGATGELFF	TGTGCCAGCAGCTTATTTTCCGGGACAGGTGCAACCGGGGAGCTGTTTTTT
.	TRBD1	TRBJ1-2	TRBV5-8	CASSPGQAENYGYTF	TGTGCCAGCAGCCCGGGACAGGCGGAGAACTATGGCTACACCTTC
few	TRBD2	TRBJ2-2	TRBV5-4	CASSEEGLAGVTGELFF	TGTGCCAGCAGCGAAGAGGGACTAGCGGGAGTCACCGGGGAGCTGTTTTTT
.	.	TRBJ2-5	TRBV5-1	CASSIRSRGTDETQYF	TGCGCCAGCAGCATCCGCTCTAGGGGCACCGACGAGACCCAGTACTTC
.	TRBD2	TRBJ2-7	TRBV18	CASSPGLFYEQYF	TGTGCCAGCTCACCGGGACTATTCTACGAGCAGTACTTC
.	TRBD1	TRBJ1-4	TRBV28	CASSPPGTGDEKLFF	TGTGCCAGCAGTCCACCCGGGACAGGGGATGAAAAACTGTTTTTT
.	.	TRBJ1-2	TRBV18	CASSPPNPVAGNYGYTF	TGTGCCAGCTCACCACCTAACCCGGTGGCAGGGAACTATGGCTACACCTTC
.	TRBD2	TRBJ2-1	TRBV7-3	CASSPSTSYAYNEQFF	TGTGCCAGCAGCCCATCGACTAGCTACGCCTACAATGAGCAGTTCTTC
.	TRBD1	TRBJ1-1	TRBV19	CASSMTGAATEAFF	TGTGCCAGTAGTATGACAGGGGCGGCCACTGAAGCTTTCTTT
once	.	TRBJ1-2	TRBV5-1	CASSQNQGNYGYTF	TGCGCCAGCAGCCAAAATCAGGGAAACTATGGCTACACCTTC
.	TRBD2	TRBJ2-7	TRBV10-3	CAIRVGGGSYEQYF	TGTGCCATCAGGGTTGGCGGGGGTTCCTACGAGCAGTACTTC
.	.	TRBJ1-1	TRBV6-1	CASSEISPPGAFF	TGTGCCAGCAGTGAAATATCCCCCCCGGGAGCTTTCTTT
few	.	TRBJ1-1	TRBV5-1	CASSLGQLSNTEAFF	TGCGCCAGCAGCTTGGGACAGCTTTCGAACACTGAAGCTTTCTTT
once	TRBD1	TRBJ1-2	TRBV28	CGAGQLNYGYTF	TGTGGTGCGGGACAGCTTAACTATGGCTACACCTTC
.	TRBD1	TRBJ1-5	TRBV19	CASSRDRGNQPQHF	TGTGCCAGTAGTAGGGACAGGGGAAATCAGCCCCAGCATTTT